A selection of T cell receptor beta chains follows, all from one sample in a study of T cell repertoires in cytomegalovirus infection. TCRdb independently ran MiXCR on the reads; one entry per CDR3 protein. The sample records approximately 470,000 distinct CDR3 sequences, approximately 40% being singletons. Antigen specificity for these receptors is unknown. Here the sequenced sample was cultured PBMCs, taken from culture after CMV antigen stimulation. These receptors were obtained from a human donor in good health (CMV status not recorded). Some clones in this sample may be carry-over from other donors' samples. The conserved cysteine and the conserved F or W are not part of the CDR3 here. The order of the fields is D gene, V gene, clone size, CDR3 protein. The D gene is left open where the match is weak. Clone size, where shown, is once, few, many, or a class for clones that have expanded.

NA TRBV20-1 once SARDPRQGGTGELF
TRBD1 TRBV6-7 NA ASNMDRGFWIGEAF
NA TRBV7-2 once ASSSYKGKTEAF
NA TRBV11-1 NA ASSLRGGALADTQY
NA TRBV6-1 few ASDGGHPILAKNIQY
TRBD2 TRBV7-2 NA ASSLEALAGGPGETQY
TRBD1 TRBV6-6 NA ASRGTGGFRELF
NA TRBV11-2 NA ASSLREGNTEAF
NA TRBV12-3/TRBV12-4 NA ASSQSSTQT
NA TRBV5-1 NA ASSWGPGPNTEAF
NA TRBV7-9 few ASSLDAGFSTDTQY
NA TRBV7-9 few ASSLVDRKDSF
NA TRBV29-1 NA SVVDSHEQY
TRBD1 TRBV7-2 NA ASSWTGTGYT
TRBD1 TRBV10-3 few AISDQTGAGTEAF
TRBD2 TRBV28 NA ASNFGGGYEQY
NA TRBV6-8 once ASTEGTSSSYEQF
NA TRBV5-5 NA ASSLVLGTDTGELF
TRBD2 TRBV12-3/TRBV12-4 NA ASSPERETSYEQY
TRBD2 TRBV7-8 NA ASSSSGTSGSSYEQY
NA TRBV7-8 NA ASRPGRVTDTQY
NA TRBV15 NA ATSFFGPNEQF
NA TRBV7-8 NA ASSLGVGGTIQETQY
NA TRBV12-3/TRBV12-4 NA ASSPSGDFNQPQH
NA TRBV7-6 few ASSERGSGSEQY
TRBD2 TRBV7-2 NA ASSLRGGGTYEQY
NA TRBV7-2 many ASSLSGPPNYGYT
NA TRBV12-3/TRBV12-4 few ASRSFGRGTSGNTIY
NA TRBV12-3/TRBV12-4 few ASSSGEHQPQH
NA TRBV4-3 NA ASSQDVGAVGTDTQY
NA TRBV20-1 few SARAGQRHEQY
TRBD1 TRBV7-8 NA ASNLGQGAYEQY
NA TRBV12-3/TRBV12-4 NA ASSLFPSGANVLT
NA TRBV4-2 NA ASGWGYNSPLH
NA TRBV7-9 NA ASSSGLGSYNSPLH
NA TRBV9 NA ASSVGSLNGAETQY
NA TRBV10-3 NA ALGGVREQF
NA TRBV6-1 NA ASSAQDSNQPQH
TRBD2 TRBV10-3 NA AITASGRGTDTQY
TRBD1 TRBV19 NA ASSSHGTGFGTDTQY
NA TRBV7-8 NA ASSTYSADTQY
NA TRBV12-3/TRBV12-4 NA ASKDRSYQPQH
TRBD1 TRBV20-1 NA SASAPDRAIAYEQY
NA TRBV5-1 NA ASSSWRGEETQY
TRBD1 TRBV19 NA ASSMGTGGPPYNEQF
NA TRBV6-5 many ASSYSEGVTQY
TRBD1 TRBV7-2 NA ASSGDRAREKLF
NA TRBV7-6 NA ASSLAGSDQPQH
TRBD2 TRBV7-4 NA ASSSWLAGARETQY
NA TRBV3-1 NA ASSPSGGRVRDGYT
TRBD1 TRBV30 NA ACNSGTGIYEQY
NA TRBV12-3/TRBV12-4 few ASLLGIYGYT
NA TRBV5-1 NA ASSSVAASYNEQF
NA TRBV7-2 few ASSLKGWLDEQF
NA TRBV11-2 few ASSSLQGPHNEQF
NA TRBV5-5 NA ASSEARNTEAF
TRBD1 TRBV20-1 NA SARKDRAGYGYT
NA TRBV7-2 few ASSSLVNTEAF
TRBD1 TRBV7-8 NA ASRITTGSGTEAF
TRBD1 TRBV20-1 NA SAEGRDRVSDTQY